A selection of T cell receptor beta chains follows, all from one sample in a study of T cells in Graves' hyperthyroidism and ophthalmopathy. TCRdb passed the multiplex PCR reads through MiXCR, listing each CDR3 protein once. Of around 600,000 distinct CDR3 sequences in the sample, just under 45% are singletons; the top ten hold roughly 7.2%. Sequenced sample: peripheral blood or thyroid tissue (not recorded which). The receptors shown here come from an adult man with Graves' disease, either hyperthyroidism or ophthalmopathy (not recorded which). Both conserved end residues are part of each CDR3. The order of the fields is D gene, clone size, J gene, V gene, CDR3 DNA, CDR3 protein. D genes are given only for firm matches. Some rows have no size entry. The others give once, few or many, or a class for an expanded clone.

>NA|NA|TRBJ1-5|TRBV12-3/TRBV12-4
TGTGCCCGCAGTAGAGGTAATCAGCCCCAGCATTTT
CARSRGNQPQHF
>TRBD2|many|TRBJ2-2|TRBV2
TGTGCCAGCAGTGAAGCGACCGGGACTAGTAACACCGGGGAGCTGTTTTTT
CASSEATGTSNTGELFF
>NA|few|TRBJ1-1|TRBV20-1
TGCAGTGCTTACAAGGTCGAATCGAACACTGAAGCTTTCTTT
CSAYKVESNTEAFF
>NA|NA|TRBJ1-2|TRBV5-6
TGTGCCAGCAGCCGTACAGATCAATATGGCTACACCTTC
CASSRTDQYGYTF
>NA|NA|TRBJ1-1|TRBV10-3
TGTGCCAGCAGTTTCCGCCGGATAGGATCGAACACTGAAGCTTTCTTT
CASSFRRIGSNTEAFF
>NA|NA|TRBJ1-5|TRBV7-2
TGTGCCAGCAGCCAGAACCTCAGGGACAATAGCAATCAGCCCCAGCATTTT
CASSQNLRDNSNQPQHF
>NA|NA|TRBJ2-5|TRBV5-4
TGTGCCAGCAGTTTAGGGGGGAGAAAGACCCAGTACTTC
CASSLGGRKTQYF
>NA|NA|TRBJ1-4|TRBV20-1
TGCAGTGCTTTTAGTATAGGTGAAAAACTGTTTTTT
CSAFSIGEKLFF
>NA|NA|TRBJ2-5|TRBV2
TGTGCCAGCGTTGAAAGTCAAGGAGAGACCCAGTACTTC
CASVESQGETQYF
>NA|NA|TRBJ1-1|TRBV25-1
TGTGCCAGCAGTGAAGGGACACACAGGGTAGGGACTGAAGCTTTCTTT
CASSEGTHRVGTEAFF
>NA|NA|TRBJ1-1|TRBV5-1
TGCGCCAGCAGCTTACAGGGTATCGCGAGCTCTGAAGCTTTCTTT
CASSLQGIASSEAFF
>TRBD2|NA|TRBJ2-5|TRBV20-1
TGCAGTGCTAGACAGGGCGGGGGGGAGACCCAGTACTTC
CSARQGGGETQYF
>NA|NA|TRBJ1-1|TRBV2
TGTGCCAGCAGCTTTACTGAGGGCACGAACACTGAAGCTTTCTTT
CASSFTEGTNTEAFF
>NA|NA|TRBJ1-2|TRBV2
TGTGCCAGCAGTTTTAGGCAGGGGAAATGGGATGGCTACACCTTC
CASSFRQGKWDGYTF
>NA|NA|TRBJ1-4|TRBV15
TGTGCCACCAGCAGACCTGGGGGATTCACTAATGAAAAACTGTTTTTT
CATSRPGGFTNEKLFF
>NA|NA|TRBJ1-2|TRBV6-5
TGTGCCAGCGGAATCAGGGGCTATGGCTACACCTTC
CASGIRGYGYTF
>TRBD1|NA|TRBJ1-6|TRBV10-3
TGTGCCAGCAACCCTACAGGGGGGTATTCACCCCTCCACTTT
CASNPTGGYSPLHF
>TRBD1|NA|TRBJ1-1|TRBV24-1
TGTGCCACCAGTGGAACGACAGGGCTAGGTGAAGCTTTCTTT
CATSGTTGLGEAFF
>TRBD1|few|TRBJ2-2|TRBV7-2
TGTGCCAGCAGCGCAGGGACAGGGGGTATCGGGGAGCTGTTTTTT
CASSAGTGGIGELFF
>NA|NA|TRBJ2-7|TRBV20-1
TGCAGTGCTAGTATGGTGGCCGGATACGAGCAGTACTTC
CSASMVAGYEQYF
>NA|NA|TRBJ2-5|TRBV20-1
TGCAGTGCTAGAGAATCGGCTGCCAGTCAGCCCCAGTACTTC
CSARESAASQPQYF
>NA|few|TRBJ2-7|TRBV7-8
TGTGCCAGCAGCTTATTTTTGCGACAGGCTTTTTCCTACGAGCAGTACTTC
CASSLFLRQAFSYEQYF
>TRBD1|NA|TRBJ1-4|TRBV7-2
TGTGCCAGCAGCGTAGCCGGGACAGCGGTGGCTGAACTGTTTTTT
CASSVAGTAVAELFF
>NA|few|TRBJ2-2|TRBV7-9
TGTGCCAGCAGCCGGACCCATCCGGCCGGGGAGCTGTTTTTT
CASSRTHPAGELFF
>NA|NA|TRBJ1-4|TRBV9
TGTGCCAGCAGCCCAAAAGGGGGTATGGCTGAAAAACTGTTTTTT
CASSPKGGMAEKLFF
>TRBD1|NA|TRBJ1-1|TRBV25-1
TGTGCCAGTAGTGCCCGGGACAGAGACACTGAAGCTTTCTTT
CASSARDRDTEAFF
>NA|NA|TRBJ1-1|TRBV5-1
TGCGCCAGCAGCATGGGACGGATCGTGAACACTGAAGCTTTCTTT
CASSMGRIVNTEAFF
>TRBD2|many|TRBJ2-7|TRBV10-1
TGCGCCAGCAGTCGACTAGCGGGGGGCGATTACGAGCAGTACTTC
CASSRLAGGDYEQYF
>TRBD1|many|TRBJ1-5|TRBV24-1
TGTGCCACCAGTGATCCGGGACAGAAAAATCAGCCCCAGCATTTT
CATSDPGQKNQPQHF
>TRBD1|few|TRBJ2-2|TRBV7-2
TGTGCCAGCAGCCCTACAGGGGTTAGCACCGGGGAGCTGTTTTTT
CASSPTGVSTGELFF
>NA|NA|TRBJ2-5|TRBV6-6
TGTGCCAGCAGTGCCGTCGGTGCGATCGGGGAGACCCAGTACTTC
CASSAVGAIGETQYF
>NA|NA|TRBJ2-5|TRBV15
TGTGCCACGGGGGGGGCAGAGACCCAGTACTTC
CATGGAETQYF
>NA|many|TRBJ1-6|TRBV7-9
TGTGCCAGCAGCTTCACCAGTTATAATTCACCCCTCCACTTT
CASSFTSYNSPLHF
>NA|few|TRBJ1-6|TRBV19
TGTGCCAGTAAAGGGACCGTGAGCTCCTATAATTCACCCCTCCACTTT
CASKGTVSSYNSPLHF
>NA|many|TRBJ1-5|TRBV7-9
TGTGCCAGCAGCCCTCCGGGGGACAGCAATCAGCCCCAGCATTTT
CASSPPGDSNQPQHF
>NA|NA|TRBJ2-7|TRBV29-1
TGCAGCTTGGACGGTGGGGAGCAGTACTTC
CSLDGGEQYF
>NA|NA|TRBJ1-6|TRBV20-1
TGCAGTGCTAGGGACGAACAGGGTATTCATAATTCACCCCTCCACTTT
CSARDEQGIHNSPLHF
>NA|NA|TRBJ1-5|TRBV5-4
TGTGTCAGCAGCTTCTCCCCTGATCAGCCCCAGCATTTT
CVSSFSPDQPQHF
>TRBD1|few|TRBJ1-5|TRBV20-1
TGCAGTGCTTGGGACAGGGTAATGGGTCAGCCCCAGCATTTT
CSAWDRVMGQPQHF
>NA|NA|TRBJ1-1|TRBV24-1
TGTGCCACCCGAGCGGCAGGGGTCACTGAAGCTTTCTTT
CATRAAGVTEAFF
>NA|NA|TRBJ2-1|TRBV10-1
TGCGCCAGCAGCTCCCAGGGAAGCTCCTACAATGAGCAGTTCTTC
CASSSQGSSYNEQFF
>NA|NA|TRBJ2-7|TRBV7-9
TGTGCCAGCAGCCCTCGGACGGGTACCTACGAGCAGTACTTC
CASSPRTGTYEQYF
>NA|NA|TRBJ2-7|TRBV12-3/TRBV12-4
TGTGCCAGCAGCCAAGAGAAACAGGGATCCTACGAGCAGTACTTC
CASSQEKQGSYEQYF
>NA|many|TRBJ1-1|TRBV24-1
TGTGCCACCAGACCCAGGGGGAACACTGAAGCTTTCTTT
CATRPRGNTEAFF
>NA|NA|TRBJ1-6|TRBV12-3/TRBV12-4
TGTGCCAGCGGCGACCAGGGGAATTCACCCCTCCACTTT
CASGDQGNSPLHF
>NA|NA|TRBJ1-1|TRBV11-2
TGTGCCAGCAGCGAGTCCCTTGGTGGCACTGAAGCTTTCTTT
CASSESLGGTEAFF
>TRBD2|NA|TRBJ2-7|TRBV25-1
TGTGCCAGCAGTGAGCGGGAGAGGGGCTACTCCTACGAGCAGTACTTC
CASSERERGYSYEQYF
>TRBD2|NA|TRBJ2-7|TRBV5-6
TGTGCCAGCAGCGGGACCGGGACTAGCGGGAGGAACGAGCAGTACTTC
CASSGTGTSGRNEQYF
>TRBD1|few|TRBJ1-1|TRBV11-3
TGTGCCAGCAGCGCCCGGGACAGGGCTTTCTTT
CASSARDRAFF
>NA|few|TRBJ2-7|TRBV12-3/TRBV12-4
TGTGCCAGCAGTCCCTTGGGCCCGGCTGTTTGGGAGCAGTACTTC
CASSPLGPAVWEQYF
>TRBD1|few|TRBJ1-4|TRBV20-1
TGCAGTGCTAGGATGGGACAGGGGGCTGAAAAACTGTTTTTT
CSARMGQGAEKLFF
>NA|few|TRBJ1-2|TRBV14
TGTGCCAGCAGCCAAGGATTGTATGGCTACACCTTC
CASSQGLYGYTF
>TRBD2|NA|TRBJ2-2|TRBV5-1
TGCGCCAGCAGCTTGGCCGGGACTAGCGGGAGTCGGGACACCGGGGAGCTGTTTTTT
CASSLAGTSGSRDTGELFF